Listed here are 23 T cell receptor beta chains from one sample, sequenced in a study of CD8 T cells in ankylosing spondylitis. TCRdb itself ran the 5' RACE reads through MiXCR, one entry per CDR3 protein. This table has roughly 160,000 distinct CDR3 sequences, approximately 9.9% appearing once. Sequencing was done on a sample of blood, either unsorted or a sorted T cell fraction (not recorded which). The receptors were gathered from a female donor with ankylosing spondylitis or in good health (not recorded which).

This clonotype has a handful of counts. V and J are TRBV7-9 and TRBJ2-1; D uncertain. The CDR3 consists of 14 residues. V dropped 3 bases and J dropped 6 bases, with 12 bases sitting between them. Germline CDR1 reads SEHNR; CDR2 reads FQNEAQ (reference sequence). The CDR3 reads CASSFPSRTNEQFF. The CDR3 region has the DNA TGTGCCAGCAGCTTTCCTAGTCGAACCAATGAGCAGTTCTTC.

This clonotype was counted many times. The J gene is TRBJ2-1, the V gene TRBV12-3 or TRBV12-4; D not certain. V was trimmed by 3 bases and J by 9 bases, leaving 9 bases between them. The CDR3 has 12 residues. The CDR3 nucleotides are TGTGCCAGCAGTTTCTTATCCGGTGAGCAGTTCTTC. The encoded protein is CASSFLSGEQFF.

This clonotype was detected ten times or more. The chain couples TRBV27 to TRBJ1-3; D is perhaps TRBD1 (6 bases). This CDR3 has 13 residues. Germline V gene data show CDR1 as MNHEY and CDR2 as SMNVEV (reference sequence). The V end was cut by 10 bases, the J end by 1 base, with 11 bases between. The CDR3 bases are TGTGCCACCAAGGACAGTTCTGGAAACACCATATATTTT. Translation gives CATKDSSGNTIYF.

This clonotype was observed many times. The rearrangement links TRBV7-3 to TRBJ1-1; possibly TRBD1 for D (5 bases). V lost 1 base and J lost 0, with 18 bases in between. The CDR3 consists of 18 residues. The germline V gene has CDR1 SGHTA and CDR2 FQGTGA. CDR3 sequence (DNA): TGTGCCAGCAGCTTAATCGGGGGAGGGAGAGGGTTGAACACTGAAGCTTTCTTT. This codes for CASSLIGGGRGLNTEAFF.

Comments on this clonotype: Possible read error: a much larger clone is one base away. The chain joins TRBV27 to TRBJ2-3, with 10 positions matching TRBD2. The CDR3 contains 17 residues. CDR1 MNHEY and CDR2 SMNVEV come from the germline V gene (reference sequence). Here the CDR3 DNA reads TGTGCCATCAGTTTATCGTTCCCTAGCGGGAGCGGAGATACGCAGTATTTT. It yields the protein CAISLSFPSGSGDTQYF.

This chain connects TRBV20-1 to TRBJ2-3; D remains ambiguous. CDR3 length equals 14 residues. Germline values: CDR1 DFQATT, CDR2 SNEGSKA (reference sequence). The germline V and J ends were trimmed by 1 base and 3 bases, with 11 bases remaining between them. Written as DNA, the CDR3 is TGCAGTGCTAGAGGGCTAGTTATAACAGATACGCAGTATTTT. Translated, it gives CSARGLVITDTQYF.

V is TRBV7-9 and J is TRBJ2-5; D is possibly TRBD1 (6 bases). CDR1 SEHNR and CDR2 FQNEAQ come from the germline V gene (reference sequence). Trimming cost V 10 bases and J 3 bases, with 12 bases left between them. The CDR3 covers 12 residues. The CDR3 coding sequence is TGTGCCATCCAGGGGTGGGAAGAGACCCAGTACTTC. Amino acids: CAIQGWEETQYF.

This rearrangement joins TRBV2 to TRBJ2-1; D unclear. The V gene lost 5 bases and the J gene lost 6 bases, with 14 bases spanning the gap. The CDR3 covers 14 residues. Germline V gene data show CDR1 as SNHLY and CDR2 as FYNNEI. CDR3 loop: CASSYMDAFNEQFF. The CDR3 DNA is TGTGCCAGCAGTTATATGGACGCGTTCAATGAGCAGTTCTTC.

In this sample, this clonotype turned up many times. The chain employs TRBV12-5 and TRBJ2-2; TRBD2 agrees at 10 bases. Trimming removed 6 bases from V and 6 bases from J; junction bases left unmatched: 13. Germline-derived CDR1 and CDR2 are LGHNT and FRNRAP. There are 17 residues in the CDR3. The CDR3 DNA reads TGTGCTAGTGGGCCGTCCCTCCTAGCGGGAGTTTCCGGGGAGCTGTTTTTT. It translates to CASGPSLLAGVSGELFF.

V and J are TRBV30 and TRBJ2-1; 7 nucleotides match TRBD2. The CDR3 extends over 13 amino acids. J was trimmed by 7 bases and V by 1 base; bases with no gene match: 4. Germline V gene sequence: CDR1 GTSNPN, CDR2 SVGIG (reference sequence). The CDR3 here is CAWSGGGPNEQFF. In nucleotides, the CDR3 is TGTGCCTGGAGTGGGGGAGGGCCAAATGAGCAGTTCTTC.

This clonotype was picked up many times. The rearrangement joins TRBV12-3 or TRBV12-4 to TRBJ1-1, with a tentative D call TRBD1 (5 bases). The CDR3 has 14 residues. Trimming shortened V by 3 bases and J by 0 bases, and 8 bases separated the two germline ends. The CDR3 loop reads CASSFGTVNTEAFF. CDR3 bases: TGTGCCAGCAGTTTTGGGACGGTGAACACTGAAGCTTTCTTT.

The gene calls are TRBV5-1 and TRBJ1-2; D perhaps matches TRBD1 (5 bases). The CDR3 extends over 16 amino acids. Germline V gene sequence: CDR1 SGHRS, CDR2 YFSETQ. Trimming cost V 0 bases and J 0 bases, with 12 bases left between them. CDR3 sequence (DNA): TGCGCCAGCAGCTTGGCACAAATGACAGCTAACTATGGCTACACCTTC. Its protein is CASSLAQMTANYGYTF. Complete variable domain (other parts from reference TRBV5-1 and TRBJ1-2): KAGVTQTPRYLIKTRGQQVTLSCSPISGHRSVSWYQQTPGQGLQFLFEYFSETQRNKGNFPGRFSGRQFSNSRSEMNVSTLELGDSALYLCASSLAQMTANYGYTFGSGTRLTVV.

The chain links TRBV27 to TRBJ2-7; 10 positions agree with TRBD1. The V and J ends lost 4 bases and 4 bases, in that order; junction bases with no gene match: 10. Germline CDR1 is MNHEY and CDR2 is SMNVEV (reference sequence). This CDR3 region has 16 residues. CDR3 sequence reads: CASSSYGQGDSYEQYF. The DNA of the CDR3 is TGTGCCAGCAGTTCATATGGACAGGGGGACTCGTACGAGCAGTACTTC.

The CDR3 DNA is TGCAGCTGTATCGGGCCAGGACTAAGCAATCAGCCCCAGCATTTT. This translates into CSCIGPGLSNQPQHF. This chain uses TRBV20-1 with TRBJ1-5; D gene unclear. CDR1 DFQATT and CDR2 SNEGSKA come from the germline V gene (reference sequence). The CDR3 covers 15 residues.

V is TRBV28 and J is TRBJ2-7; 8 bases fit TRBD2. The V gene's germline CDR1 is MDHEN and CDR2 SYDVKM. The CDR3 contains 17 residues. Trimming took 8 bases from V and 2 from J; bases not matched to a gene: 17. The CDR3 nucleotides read TGTGCCAGCGAGGGGCACCCTCGGCGGGAGGACACCTACGAGCAGTACTTC. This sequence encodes CASEGHPRREDTYEQYF. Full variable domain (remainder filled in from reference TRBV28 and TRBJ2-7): DVKVTQSSRYLVKRTGEKVFLECVQDMDHENMFWYRQDPGLGLRLIYFSYDVKMKEKGDIPEGYSVSREKKERFSLILESASTNQTSMYLCASEGHPRREDTYEQYFGPGTRLTVT.

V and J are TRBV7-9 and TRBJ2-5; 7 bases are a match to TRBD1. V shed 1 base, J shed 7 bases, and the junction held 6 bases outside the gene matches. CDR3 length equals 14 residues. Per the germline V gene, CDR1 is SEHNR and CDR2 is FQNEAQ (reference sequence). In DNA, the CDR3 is TGTGCCAGCAGCTTAGGAAGGGGGCCAGGGACCCAGTACTTC. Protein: CASSLGRGPGTQYF.

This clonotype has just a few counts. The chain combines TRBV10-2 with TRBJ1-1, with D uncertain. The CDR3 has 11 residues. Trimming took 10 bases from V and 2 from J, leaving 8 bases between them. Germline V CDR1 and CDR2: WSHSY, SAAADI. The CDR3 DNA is TGCGCCACTCAGGAAAACACTGAAGCTTTCTTT. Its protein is CATQENTEAFF.

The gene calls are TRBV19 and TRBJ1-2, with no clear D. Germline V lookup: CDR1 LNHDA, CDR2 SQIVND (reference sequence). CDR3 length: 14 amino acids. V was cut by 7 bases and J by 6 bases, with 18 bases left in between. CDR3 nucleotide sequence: TGTGCCAGTACCACGGACGGTCTACAAGATGGCTACACCTTC. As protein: CASTTDGLQDGYTF.

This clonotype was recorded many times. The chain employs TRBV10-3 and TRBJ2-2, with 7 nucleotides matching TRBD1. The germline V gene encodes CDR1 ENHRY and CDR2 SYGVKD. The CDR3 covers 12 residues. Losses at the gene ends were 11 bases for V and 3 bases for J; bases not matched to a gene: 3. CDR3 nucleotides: TGTGCCCTGGGGACAGACACCGGGGAGCTGTTTTTT. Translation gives CALGTDTGELFF.

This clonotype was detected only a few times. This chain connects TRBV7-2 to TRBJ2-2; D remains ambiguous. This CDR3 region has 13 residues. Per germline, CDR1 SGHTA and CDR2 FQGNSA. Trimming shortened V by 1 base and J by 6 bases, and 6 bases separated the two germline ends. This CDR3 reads CASSLGLAGELFF. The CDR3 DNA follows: TGTGCCAGCAGCTTAGGGCTGGCCGGGGAGCTGTTTTTT.

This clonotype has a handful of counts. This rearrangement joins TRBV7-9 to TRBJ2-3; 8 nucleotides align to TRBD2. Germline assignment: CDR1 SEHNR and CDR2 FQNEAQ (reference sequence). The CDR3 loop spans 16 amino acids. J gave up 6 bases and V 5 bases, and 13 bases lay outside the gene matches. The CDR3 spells CASSPPGGRLLDTQYF. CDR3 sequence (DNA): TGTGCCAGCAGCCCCCCGGGGGGGAGACTCTTGGATACGCAGTATTTT.

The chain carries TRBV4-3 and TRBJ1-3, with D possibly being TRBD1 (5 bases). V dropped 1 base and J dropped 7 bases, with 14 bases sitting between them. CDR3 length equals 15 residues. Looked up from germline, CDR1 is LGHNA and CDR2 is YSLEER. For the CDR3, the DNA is TGCGCCAGCAGCCAAGGACAAGGGGTAGGGAACACCATATATTTT. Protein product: CASSQGQGVGNTIYF.

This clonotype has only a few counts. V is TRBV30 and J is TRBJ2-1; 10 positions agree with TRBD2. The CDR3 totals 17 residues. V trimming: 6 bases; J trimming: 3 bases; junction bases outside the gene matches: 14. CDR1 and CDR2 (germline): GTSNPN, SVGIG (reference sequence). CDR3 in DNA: TGTGCCTGTGTGGAGTTCCAACTAGCGGGGATCTACAATGAGCAGTTCTTC. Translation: CACVEFQLAGIYNEQFF. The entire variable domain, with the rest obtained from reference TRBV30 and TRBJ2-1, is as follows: SQTIHQWPATLVQPVGSPLSLECTVEGTSNPNLYWYRQAAGRGLQLLFYSVGIGQISSEVPQNLSASRPQDRQFILSSKKLLLSDSGFYLCACVEFQLAGIYNEQFFGPGTRLTVL.